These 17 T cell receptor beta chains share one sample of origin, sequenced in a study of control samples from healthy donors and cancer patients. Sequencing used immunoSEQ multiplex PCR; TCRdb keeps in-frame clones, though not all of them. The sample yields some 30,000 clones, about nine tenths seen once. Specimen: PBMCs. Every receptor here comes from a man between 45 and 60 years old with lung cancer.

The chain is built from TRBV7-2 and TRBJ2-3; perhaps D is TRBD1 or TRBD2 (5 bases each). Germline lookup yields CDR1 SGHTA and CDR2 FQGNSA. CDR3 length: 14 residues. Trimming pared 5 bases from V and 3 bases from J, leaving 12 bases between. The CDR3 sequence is CASSPGPTTDTQYF. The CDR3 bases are TGTGCCAGCAGCCCGGGACCAACTACAGATACGCAGTATTTT.

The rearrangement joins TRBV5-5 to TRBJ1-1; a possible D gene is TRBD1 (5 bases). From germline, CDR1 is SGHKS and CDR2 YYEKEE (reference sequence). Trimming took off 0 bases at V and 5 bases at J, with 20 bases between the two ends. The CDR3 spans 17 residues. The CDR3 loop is CASSLVAQGQIRTEAFF. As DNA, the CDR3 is TGTGCCAGCAGCTTGGTTGCTCAGGGTCAGATTCGGACTGAAGCTTTCTTT.

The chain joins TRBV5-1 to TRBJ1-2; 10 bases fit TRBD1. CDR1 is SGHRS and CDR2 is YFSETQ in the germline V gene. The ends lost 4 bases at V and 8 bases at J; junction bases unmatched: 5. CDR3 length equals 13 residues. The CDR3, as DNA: TGCGCCAGCAGCCCCGGACAGGGGGAGGGCTACACCTTC. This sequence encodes CASSPGQGEGYTF.

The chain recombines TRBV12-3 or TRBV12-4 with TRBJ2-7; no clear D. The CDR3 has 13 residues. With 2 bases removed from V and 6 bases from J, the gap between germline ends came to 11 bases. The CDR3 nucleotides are TGTGCCAGCAGTTTAATAGGCGGAAGCGAGCAGTACTTC. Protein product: CASSLIGGSEQYF.

CDR3 bases: TGTGCCAGTAGTGGACAGGGCTCGGGCCCCACAGATACGCAGTATTTT. Protein: CASSGQGSGPTDTQYF. V and J are TRBV19 and TRBJ2-3, with 8 bases lining up with TRBD1. This CDR3 spans 16 amino acids. CDR1 LNHDA and CDR2 SQIVND come from the germline V gene (reference sequence). The junction had 9 bases not matched to a gene; V was cut back by 5 bases and J by 2 bases.

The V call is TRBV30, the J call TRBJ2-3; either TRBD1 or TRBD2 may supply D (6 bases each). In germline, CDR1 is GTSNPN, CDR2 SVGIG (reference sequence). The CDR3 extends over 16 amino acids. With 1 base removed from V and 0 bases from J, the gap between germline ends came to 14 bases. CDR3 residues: CAWSGGWGASTDTQYF. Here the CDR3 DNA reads TGTGCCTGGAGTGGAGGGTGGGGGGCCAGCACAGATACGCAGTATTTT.

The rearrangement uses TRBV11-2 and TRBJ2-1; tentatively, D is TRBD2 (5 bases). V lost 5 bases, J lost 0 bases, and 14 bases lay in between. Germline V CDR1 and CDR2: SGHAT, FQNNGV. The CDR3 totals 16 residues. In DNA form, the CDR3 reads TGTGCCAGCAGCCGTACGGGGTTTAGCTCCTACAATGAGCAGTTCTTC. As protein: CASSRTGFSSYNEQFF.

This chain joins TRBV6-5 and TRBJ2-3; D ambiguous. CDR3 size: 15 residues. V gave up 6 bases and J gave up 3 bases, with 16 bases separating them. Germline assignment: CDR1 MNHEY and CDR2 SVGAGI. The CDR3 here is CASSQTGVLTDTQYF. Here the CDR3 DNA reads TGTGCCAGCAGCCAAACTGGGGTCCTGACAGATACGCAGTATTTT.

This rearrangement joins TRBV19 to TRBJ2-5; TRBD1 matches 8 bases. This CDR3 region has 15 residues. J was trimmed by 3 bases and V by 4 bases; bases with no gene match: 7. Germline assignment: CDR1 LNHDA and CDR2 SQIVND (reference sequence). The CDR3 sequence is CASSSVYRGEETQYF. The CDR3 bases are TGTGCCAGTAGTAGTGTGTACAGGGGGGAAGAGACCCAGTACTTC.

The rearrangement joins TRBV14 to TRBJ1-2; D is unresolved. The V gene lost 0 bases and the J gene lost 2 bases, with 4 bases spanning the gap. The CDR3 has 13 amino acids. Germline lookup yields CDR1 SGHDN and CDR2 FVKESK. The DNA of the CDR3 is TGTGCCAGCAGCCAAGAGCTGAACTATGGCTACACCTTC. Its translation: CASSQELNYGYTF.

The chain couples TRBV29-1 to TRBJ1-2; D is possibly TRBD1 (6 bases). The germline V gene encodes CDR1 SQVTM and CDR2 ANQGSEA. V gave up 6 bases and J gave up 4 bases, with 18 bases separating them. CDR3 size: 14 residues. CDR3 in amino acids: CSVEGGERLYGYTF. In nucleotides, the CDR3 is TGCAGCGTCGAGGGGGGGGAACGCCTCTATGGCTACACCTTC. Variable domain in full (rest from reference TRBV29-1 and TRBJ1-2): SAVISQKPSRDICQRGTSLTIQCQVDSQVTMMFWYRQQPGQSLTLIATANQGSEATYESGFVIDKFPISRPNLTFSTLTVSNMSPEDSSIYLCSVEGGERLYGYTFGSGTRLTVV.

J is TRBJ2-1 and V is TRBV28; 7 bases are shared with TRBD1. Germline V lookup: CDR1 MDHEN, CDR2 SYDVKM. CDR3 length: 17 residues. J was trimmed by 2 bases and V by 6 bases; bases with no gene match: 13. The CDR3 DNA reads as TGTGCCAGCAGCTTCACCCTACAGGGGCCCACCTACAATGAGCAGTTCTTC. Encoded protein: CASSFTLQGPTYNEQFF.

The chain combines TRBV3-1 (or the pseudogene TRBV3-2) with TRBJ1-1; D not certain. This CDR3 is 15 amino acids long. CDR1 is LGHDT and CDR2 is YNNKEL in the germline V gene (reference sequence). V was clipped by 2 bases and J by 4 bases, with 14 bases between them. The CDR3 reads CASSQRSDRPTEAFF. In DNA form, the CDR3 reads TGTGCCAGCAGCCAAAGATCGGACCGACCCACTGAAGCTTTCTTT.

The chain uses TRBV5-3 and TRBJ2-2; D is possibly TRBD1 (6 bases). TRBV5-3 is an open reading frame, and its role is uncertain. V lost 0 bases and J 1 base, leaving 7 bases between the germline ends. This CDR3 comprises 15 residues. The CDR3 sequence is CARSLGQVNTGELFF. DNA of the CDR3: TGTGCCAGAAGCTTGGGACAGGTGAACACCGGGGAGCTGTTTTTT.

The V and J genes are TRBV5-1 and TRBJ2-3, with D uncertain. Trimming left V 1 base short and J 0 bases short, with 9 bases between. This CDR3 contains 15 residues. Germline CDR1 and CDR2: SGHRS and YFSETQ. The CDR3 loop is CASSLRSDSTDTQYF. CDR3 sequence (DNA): TGCGCCAGCAGCTTGCGGTCCGACAGCACAGATACGCAGTATTTT.

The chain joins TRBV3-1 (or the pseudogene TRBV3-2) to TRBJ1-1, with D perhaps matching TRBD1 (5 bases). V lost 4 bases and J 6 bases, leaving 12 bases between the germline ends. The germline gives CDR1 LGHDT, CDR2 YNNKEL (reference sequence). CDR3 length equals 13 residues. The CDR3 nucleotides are TGTGCCAGCAGCCTTGGAGGGGTCCCTGAAGCTTTCTTT. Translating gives CASSLGGVPEAFF.

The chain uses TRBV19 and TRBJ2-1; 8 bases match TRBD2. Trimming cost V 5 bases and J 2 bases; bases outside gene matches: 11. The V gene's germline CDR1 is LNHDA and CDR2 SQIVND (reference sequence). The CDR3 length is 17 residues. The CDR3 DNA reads TGTGCCAGTAGTCCCCCCCCGGGAGCGGGGGCCTACAATGAGCAGTTCTTC. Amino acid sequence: CASSPPPGAGAYNEQFF. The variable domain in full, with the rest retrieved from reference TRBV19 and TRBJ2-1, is DGGITQSPKYLFRKEGQNVTLSCEQNLNHDAMYWYRQDPGQGLRLIYYSQIVNDFQKGDIAEGYSVSREKKESFPLTVTSAQKNPTAFYLCASSPPPGAGAYNEQFFGPGTRLTVL.